This TCR beta chain is from a study of CD8 T cells in Susac syndrome. Patients with Susac syndrome met diagnostic criteria defined recently for definite or probable disease. Bulk CD8+ and CD4+ cells came from magnetic negative isolation; CD8+ TEMRA by FACS. Random-hexamer reverse transcription was applied to roughly 0.5 to 1 ug RNA. Amplification of the TCR beta CDR3 was carried out by immunoSEQ multiplex PCR, which spanned a total of 54 Vbeta and 13 Jbeta segments. TCRdb re-derived calls from the immunoSEQ multiplex PCR reads in MiXCR, one entry per CDR3 protein. The sample has 150,000 to 200,000 distinct CDR3 sequences; about 91% are singletons. This clonotype was detected once. This receptor was identified in a human donor with Susac syndrome. Input material: CD4+ T cells from PBMCs.

The DNA of the CDR3 is TGTGCCAGCAGCCGGGACTCGAGCTCCTACAATGAGCAGTTCTTC. Its translation: CASSRDSSSYNEQFF. The chain links TRBV11-2 to TRBJ2-1; D is possibly TRBD2 (6 bases). This CDR3 contains 15 residues. Between the trimmed V and J ends, which lost 5 bases and 0 bases, there was a span of 11 bases. CDR1 is SGHAT and CDR2 is FQNNGV in the germline V gene.